Presented here are 10 T cell receptor beta chains from one specimen sequenced in a study of cytomegalovirus exposure and HLA in healthy donors. PCR primers comprised 60 Vbeta and 13 Jbeta primers. Clones were read by immunoSEQ multiplex PCR, and TCRdb kept only the in-frame ones, dropping some. The repertoire consists of 170,000 or so clones, with roughly four fifths occurring once and the leading ten covering 4% to 6%. Source material: PBMCs. All receptors come from a man younger than 35 in good health and CMV-seronegative.

The chain has TRBV5-6 and TRBJ2-5, with D perhaps TRBD2 (6 bases). Germline CDR1 reads SGHDT; CDR2 reads YYEEEE. This CDR3 contains 14 residues. Between the trimmed V and J ends, which lost 2 bases and 3 bases, there was a span of 11 bases. In DNA, the CDR3 is TGTGCCAGCAGCTTAGGACTATCCAAAGAGACCCAGTACTTC. Protein product: CASSLGLSKETQYF.

This chain links TRBV11-3 with TRBJ2-7; TRBD2 might be the D (5 bases). V was clipped by 3 bases and J by 7 bases, with 7 bases between them. Germline lookup yields CDR1 SGHNT and CDR2 YENEEA. The CDR3 has 11 amino acids. CDR3: CASSLTGEQYF. DNA for the CDR3: TGTGCCAGCAGCTTGACGGGGGAGCAGTACTTC.

The chain carries TRBV28 and TRBJ2-1, with 7 bases aligning to TRBD2. There are 15 residues in the CDR3. Germline V gene sequence: CDR1 MDHEN, CDR2 SYDVKM. Trimming at V came to 7 bases and at J to 1 base, leaving 7 bases not matched to a gene. Here the CDR3 reads CASTVGGSSYNEQFF. The CDR3 nucleotides read TGTGCCAGCACCGTGGGAGGGAGTTCCTACAATGAGCAGTTCTTC.

With respect to this clone: The identical CDR3 is also encoded by other nucleotide sequences in the sample. The gene calls are TRBV5-1 and TRBJ2-7; TRBD1 matches 8 bases. This CDR3 spans 14 amino acids. CDR1 and CDR2 from the germline V gene are SGHRS and YFSETQ. The V and J ends lost 4 bases and 2 bases, in that order; junction bases with no gene match: 5. CDR3 DNA: TGCGCCAGCAGCCCCGGGACAGGAGCCTACGAGCAGTACTTC. It specifies CASSPGTGAYEQYF.

This clone is a singleton in its sample. V usage is TRBV25-1 and J usage is TRBJ2-7; possible D gene TRBD1, 6 bases. The germline V and J ends were trimmed by 4 bases and 8 bases, with 12 bases remaining between them. Germline V CDR1 and CDR2: MGHDK, SYGVNS. The CDR3 is made up of 12 amino acids. CDR3 DNA sequence: TGTGCCAGCAGTGGAGGACAGTGGAAGCAGTACTTC. Translating gives CASSGGQWKQYF.

The chain recombines TRBV4-1 with TRBJ2-5, with 7 bases aligning to TRBD2. The CDR3 spans 14 residues. J gave up 4 bases and V 1 base, and 3 bases lay outside the gene matches. The germline V gene has CDR1 MGHRA and CDR2 YSYEKL. CDR3 loop: CASSQGLAAETQYF. In nucleotides, the CDR3 is TGCGCCAGCAGCCAAGGACTAGCAGCAGAGACCCAGTACTTC.

The V call is TRBV5-1, the J call TRBJ1-5, with 10 bases identical to TRBD1. After removal of 4 bases from V and 4 bases from J, the junction contained 5 bases not matched to a gene. CDR1 is SGHRS and CDR2 is YFSETQ in the germline V gene. The CDR3 contains 15 residues. In DNA, the CDR3 is TGCGCCAGCAGCATGGGACAGGGGAATAATCAGCCCCAGCATTTT. The encoded protein is CASSMGQGNNQPQHF. The variable domain in full, with the rest retrieved from reference TRBV5-1 and TRBJ1-5, is KAGVTQTPRYLIKTRGQQVTLSCSPISGHRSVSWYQQTPGQGLQFLFEYFSETQRNKGNFPGRFSGRQFSNSRSEMNVSTLELGDSALYLCASSMGQGNNQPQHFGDGTRLSIL.

The CDR3 nucleotides read TGTGCCAGCAGCCCCCCCCAACCAGGGGTCACCAATGAGCAGTTCTTC. This gives the protein CASSPPQPGVTNEQFF. The J gene is TRBJ2-1, the V gene TRBV7-9, with D possibly TRBD1 on 6 matching bases. Germline V gives CDR1 SEHNR, CDR2 FQNEAQ (reference sequence). The CDR3 is 16 amino acids. V was clipped by 5 bases and J by 6 bases, with 20 bases between them.

This clone was seen once. This chain uses TRBV11-3 with TRBJ1-1, with 7 bases that match TRBD1. Per germline, CDR1 SGHNT and CDR2 YENEEA. The J segment lost 5 bases and the V segment lost 3 bases, leaving 21 bases of the junction unmatched. The CDR3 has 19 residues. CDR3 in amino acids: CASSFSLPTGPTGETEAFF. In DNA form, the CDR3 reads TGTGCCAGCAGCTTTTCTCTTCCGACAGGGCCCACGGGGGAGACTGAAGCTTTCTTT.

The chain joins TRBV28 to TRBJ2-7; a possible D gene is TRBD1 (6 bases). Trimming shortened V by 2 bases and J by 7 bases, and 9 bases separated the two germline ends. The CDR3 is made up of 12 amino acids. Germline V gene data show CDR1 as MDHEN and CDR2 as SYDVKM. CDR3 protein: CASSLVGGEQYF. In DNA, the CDR3 is TGTGCCAGCAGTTTAGTAGGGGGAGAGCAGTACTTC.